The 17 T cell receptor beta chains listed next were all sequenced from one sample in a study of molecular identifiers for immune sequencing clone quantification. TCRdb re-called the PCR reads with MiXCR, one entry per CDR3 protein. Here the sample spans 300,000 to 400,000 distinct CDR3 sequences, 20% to 25% being singletons. Sequencing was performed on naive CD8+ T cells from blood, with Jurkat cell RNA spiked in. Subset here: FACS-sorted CD8+CD4-CCR7+CD45RA+ naive T cells. The source of these receptors is a human donor in good health. Some libraries in this study had Jurkat cell RNA spiked in.

On this clonotype itself: Given a much more abundant clone one base away, this may be a read error. The chain links TRBV5-1 to TRBJ1-1; D might be TRBD1 (5 bases). CDR1 and CDR2 (germline): SGHRS, YFSETQ. The CDR3 is 15 amino acids. CDR3 DNA: TGCGCCTGCAGCTTGGCCGGGACCTTGGGGACTGAAGCTTTCTTT. Amino acids: CACSLAGTLGTEAFF.

This clonotype was observed many times. The rearrangement joins TRBV3-1 to TRBJ2-3; 7 nucleotides agree with TRBD2. The germline CDR1 and CDR2 sequences are LGHDT and YNNKEL (reference sequence). J was trimmed by 2 bases and V by 4 bases; bases with no gene match: 3. The CDR3 sequence is 14 residues long. CDR3 in amino acids: CASSRGLDTDTQYF. The CDR3 DNA reads TGTGCCAGCAGCCGAGGACTAGACACAGATACGCAGTATTTT.

This clonotype was detected many times. This chain links TRBV27 with TRBJ2-1, with TRBD2 matching 10 bases. The length of the CDR3 is 17 residues. Looked up from germline, CDR1 is MNHEY and CDR2 is SMNVEV (reference sequence). V lost 8 bases to trimming and J lost 5 bases; unmatched junction nucleotides: 15. CDR3: CASGYEGAGGPDNEQFF. For the CDR3, the DNA is TGTGCCAGCGGCTACGAGGGAGCGGGGGGGCCCGACAATGAGCAGTTCTTC.

This chain connects TRBV12-2 to TRBJ1-4; no DNA check was done on the table's D call, TRBD1. TRBV12-2 is classified as a pseudogene. The CDR3 sequence is 16 residues long. CDR3 in amino acids: CASRSRTVKYGEKLFF. As DNA, the CDR3 is TGTGCAAGTCGCTCACGGACAGTTAAGTATGGAGAAAAACTGTTTTTT.

This clonotype was counted at least ten times. V is TRBV5-4 and J is TRBJ2-5; TRBD2 is a possible D gene (6 bases). The V and J ends lost 4 bases and 1 base respectively, with 20 bases between them. Looked up from germline, CDR1 is SGHNT and CDR2 is YYREEE (reference sequence). The CDR3 runs to 17 residues. CDR3 coding DNA: TGTGCCAGCAGCCCGGAAGTCAGCGGCGGGGCCCAAGAGACCCAGTACTTC. Translation: CASSPEVSGGAQETQYF.

This clonotype has at least ten counts. The chain uses TRBV25-1 and TRBJ1-1; no definite D call. The CDR3 covers 13 residues. Trimming took 4 bases from V and 3 from J, leaving 9 bases between them. The germline V gene encodes CDR1 MGHDK and CDR2 SYGVNS. CDR3 in DNA: TGTGCCAGCAGTGCCCAGGAAGACACTGAAGCTTTCTTT. Protein sequence: CASSAQEDTEAFF. The complete variable domain, with remaining parts taken from reference TRBV25-1 and TRBJ1-1, reads EADIYQTPRYLVIGTGKKITLECSQTMGHDKMYWYQQDPGMELHLIHYSYGVNSTEKGDLSSESTVSRIRTEHFPLTLESARPSHTSQYLCASSAQEDTEAFFGQGTRLTVV.

Many counts were recorded for this clonotype. The chain joins TRBV13 to TRBJ1-5; D gene unclear. CDR1 is PRHDT and CDR2 is FYEKMQ in the germline V gene (reference sequence). Trimming shortened V by 4 bases and J by 2 bases, and 6 bases separated the two germline ends. This CDR3 is 13 amino acids long. The CDR3 DNA sequence: TGTGCCAGCAGCTCAGAGCGCAATCAGCCCCAGCATTTT. It translates to CASSSERNQPQHF.

This clonotype has more than one count but fewer than ten. J is TRBJ2-7 and V is TRBV20-1; no reliable D call. V was trimmed by 0 bases and J by 3 bases, leaving 9 bases between them. This CDR3 contains 13 residues. Germline V gives CDR1 DFQATT, CDR2 SNEGSKA (reference sequence). CDR3 protein: CSARDPVHYEQYF. DNA of the CDR3: TGCAGTGCTAGAGATCCGGTACACTACGAGCAGTACTTC.

In regard to this clonotype: One base away lies a much larger clone, so this may be a sequencing read error. The rearrangement links TRBV12-3 or TRBV12-4 to TRBJ2-7; 7 bases match TRBD2. This CDR3 has 14 amino acids. CDR3 in amino acids: CASSPGLVGYERYF. CDR3 nucleotides: TGTGCCAGCAGTCCCGGACTAGTAGGTTACGAGCGGTACTTC.

In the case of this clonotype: A much more abundant neighbour one base away suggests this may be a read error. V is TRBV6-6 and J is TRBJ2-7; 7 bases map to TRBD1. The germline CDR1 and CDR2 sequences are MNHNY and SVGAGI (reference sequence). The CDR3 consists of 15 residues. The DNA for the CDR3 is TGTGCCAGCAGACTAAACAGACAGGGCAATCACGAGCAGCACTTC. Residues: CASRLNRQGNHEQHF.

This clonotype was observed at least ten times. The rearrangement uses TRBV7-9 and TRBJ2-7; maybe TRBD2 (6 bases). Germline values: CDR1 SEHNR, CDR2 FQNEAQ (reference sequence). The V end was cut by 4 bases, the J end by 6 bases, with 22 bases between. The CDR3 covers 16 residues. This CDR3 reads CASSSPMAGLLGEQYF. The CDR3, as DNA: TGTGCCAGCAGCTCCCCGATGGCGGGACTGTTGGGCGAGCAGTACTTC. Variable domain in full (rest from reference TRBV7-9 and TRBJ2-7): DTGVSQNPRHKITKRGQNVTFRCDPISEHNRLYWYRQTLGQGPEFLTYFQNEAQLEKSRLLSDRFSAERPKGSFSTLEIQRTEQGDSAMYLCASSSPMAGLLGEQYFGPGTRLTVT.

The rearrangement links TRBV19 to TRBJ2-2; D is perhaps TRBD1 or TRBD2 (5 bases each). Germline V gene sequence: CDR1 LNHDA, CDR2 SQIVND (reference sequence). This CDR3 is built from 16 residues. Deletions cut 6 bases from V and 3 bases from J, with 17 bases between. The CDR3 protein is CASRNNRDGDTGELFF. In nucleotides, the CDR3 is TGTGCCAGTAGGAACAACCGGGACGGAGACACCGGGGAGCTGTTTTTT.

As to this clonotype: A read error is possible here, since a much larger clone lies one base away. V is TRBV7-9 and J is TRBJ2-3, with D tentatively TRBD1 (5 bases). The CDR3 runs to 16 residues. CDR1 is SEHNR, CDR2 FQNEAQ, per germline (reference sequence). DNA for the CDR3: TGTGCCTGCAGCTTAGCAGGTCAGGGTTTAGGAGATACGCAGTATTTT. It specifies CACSLAGQGLGDTQYF.

At least ten counts were recorded for this clonotype. This rearrangement joins TRBV20-1 to TRBJ2-3; weak D call: TRBD2 (7 bases). The CDR3 spans 14 residues. From germline, CDR1 is DFQATT and CDR2 SNEGSKA (reference sequence). V lost 2 bases, J lost 1 base, and 10 bases lay in between. The CDR3 DNA reads as TGCAGTGCTAGAAGGGGGGGTGGCACAGATACGCAGTATTTT. Protein: CSARRGGGTDTQYF.

The rearrangement links TRBV13 to TRBJ1-5, with D uncertain. V was cut by 0 bases and J by 3 bases, with 6 bases left in between. Looked up from germline, CDR1 is PRHDT and CDR2 is FYEKMQ (reference sequence). There are 14 residues in the CDR3. The CDR3 reads CASSLGDNNQPQHF. The CDR3, as DNA: TGTGCCAGCAGCTTAGGCGATAACAATCAGCCCCAGCATTTT.

CDR3: CAWDRTGQTEAFF. DNA of the CDR3: TGTGCCTGGGACCGGACAGGGCAAACTGAAGCTTTCTTT. This chain links TRBV30 with TRBJ1-1; TRBD1 matches 8 bases. V lost 5 bases and J lost 5; bases outside the gene matches: 7. CDR3 size: 13 residues. CDR1 and CDR2 from the germline V gene are GTSNPN and SVGIG (reference sequence).

This rearrangement joins TRBV2 to TRBJ2-3; 7 nucleotides agree with TRBD2. Germline CDR1 reads SNHLY; CDR2 reads FYNNEI. The CDR3 is 15 residues long. With V trimmed by 4 bases and J by 0 bases, 4 bases remained unmatched. CDR3 amino acids: CASSVGRGSTDTQYF. The CDR3 DNA reads as TGTGCCAGCAGTGTGGGGCGGGGGAGCACAGATACGCAGTATTTT.